The text below deals with one TCR beta chain. What it binds is unknown. Germline is not matched at one junction end, which may reflect a read error. CDR3 size: 15 residues. In germline, CDR1 is SNHLY, CDR2 FYNNEI. This entry comes from a study of blood T cells in healthy people across ages. Together with a sample-barcoded 5' primer, a J-beta primer mix was included in a second PCR lasting about 7 to 11 cycles. The study obtained at least 2.5 million CDR3-containing paired-end reads from every sample. TCRdb independently ran MiXCR on the 5' RACE reads; one entry per CDR3 protein. In the table there are over 1.5 million distinct CDR3 sequences, roughly 52% of which are singletons. Study-wide results and limits: The study found TCR beta diversity correlated strongly with naive T cell percentage.

This clonotype was sampled from a woman between 40 and 55 years old in good health. The sample was blood. This chain connects TRBV2 to TRBJ2-4, with D possibly TRBD1 on 6 matching bases. CDR3 protein: CASRLDSQAKSIQYF. The CDR3 DNA is TGTGCCAGCAGACTGGACAGCCAAGCCAAAAGCATTCAGTACTTC.